This T cell receptor beta chain was documented in a study of blood T cells in healthy people across ages. Study information: Per two T cells, template switching captured roughly one barcoded beta molecule.

Whole-study findings and limits: There was a strong correlation between TCR beta diversity and naive T cell percentage. No one knew whether donors had CMV, which possibly confounded expanded clonotype changes.

Using a J-beta primer mix together with a sample-barcoded 5' primer, a second PCR was run for about 7 to 12 cycles. TCRdb reanalysed the 5' RACE reads using MiXCR and keeps one entry per CDR3 protein. The sample yields about 1.1 million distinct CDR3 sequences, 30% to 40% seen once. V shed 5 bases and J shed 4 bases, with 22 bases lying between them. Germline assignment: CDR1 SEHNR and CDR2 FQNEAQ (reference sequence). The CDR3 is made up of 17 amino acids. To note about this clonotype: The antigen is not known.

Total RNA, at least 5 micrograms per sample, came from PBMCs. The chain has TRBV7-9 and TRBJ2-3; D not resolved. The sample consisted of blood. This clonotype was obtained from a man younger than 35 in good health. The CDR3 nucleotides read TGTGCCAGCAGCCCCCAGGAATCTTTCCTTCGCGCAGATACGCAGTATTTT. Translated, it gives CASSPQESFLRADTQYF. Drawing the rest from reference TRBV7-9 and TRBJ2-3, the complete variable domain is DTGVSQNPRHKITKRGQNVTFRCDPISEHNRLYWYRQTLGQGPEFLTYFQNEAQLEKSRLLSDRFSAERPKGSFSTLEIQRTEQGDSAMYLCASSPQESFLRADTQYFGPGTRLTVL.